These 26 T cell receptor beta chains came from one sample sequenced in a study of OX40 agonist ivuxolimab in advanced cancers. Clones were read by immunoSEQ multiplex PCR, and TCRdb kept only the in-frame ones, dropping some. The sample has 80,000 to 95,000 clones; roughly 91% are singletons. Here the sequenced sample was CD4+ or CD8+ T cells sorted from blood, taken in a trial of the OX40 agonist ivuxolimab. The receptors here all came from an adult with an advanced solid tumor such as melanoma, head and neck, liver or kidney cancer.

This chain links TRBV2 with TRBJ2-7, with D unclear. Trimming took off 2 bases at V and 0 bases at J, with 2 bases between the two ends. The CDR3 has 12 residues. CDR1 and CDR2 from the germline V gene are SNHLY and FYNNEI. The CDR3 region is CASSESSYEQYF. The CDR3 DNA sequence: TGTGCCAGCAGTGAAAGCTCCTACGAGCAGTACTTC.

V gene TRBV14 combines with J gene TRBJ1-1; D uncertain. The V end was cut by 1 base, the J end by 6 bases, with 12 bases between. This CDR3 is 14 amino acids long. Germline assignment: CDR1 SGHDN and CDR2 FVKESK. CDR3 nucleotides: TGTGCCAGCAGCCAAGGTTTGGAATTTCCTGAAGCTTTCTTT. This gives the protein CASSQGLEFPEAFF.

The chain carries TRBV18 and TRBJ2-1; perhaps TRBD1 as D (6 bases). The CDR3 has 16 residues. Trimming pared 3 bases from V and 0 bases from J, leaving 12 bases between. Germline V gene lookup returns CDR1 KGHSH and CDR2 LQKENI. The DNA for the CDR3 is TGTGCCAGCTCACCGACAGGACAGAGCTCCTACAATGAGCAGTTCTTC. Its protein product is CASSPTGQSSYNEQFF.

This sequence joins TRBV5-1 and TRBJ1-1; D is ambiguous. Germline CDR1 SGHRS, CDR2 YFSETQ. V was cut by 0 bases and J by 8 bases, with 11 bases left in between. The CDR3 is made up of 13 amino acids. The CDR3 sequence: CASSLVSGPEAFF. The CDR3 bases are TGCGCCAGCAGCTTGGTATCCGGGCCAGAAGCTTTCTTT.

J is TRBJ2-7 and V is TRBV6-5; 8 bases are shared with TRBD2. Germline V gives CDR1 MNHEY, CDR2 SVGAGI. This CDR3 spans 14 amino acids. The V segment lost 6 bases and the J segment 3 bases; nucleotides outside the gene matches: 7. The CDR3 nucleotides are TGTGCCAGCAGCCGATCGGGGGGGGACTACGAGCAGTACTTC. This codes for CASSRSGGDYEQYF.

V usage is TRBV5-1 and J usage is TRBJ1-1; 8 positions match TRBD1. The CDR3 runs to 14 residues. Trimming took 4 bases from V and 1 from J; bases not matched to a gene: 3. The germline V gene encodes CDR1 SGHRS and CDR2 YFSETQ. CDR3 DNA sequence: TGCGCCAGCAGCCAGGGGACAGGGAACACTGAAGCTTTCTTT. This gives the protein CASSQGTGNTEAFF.

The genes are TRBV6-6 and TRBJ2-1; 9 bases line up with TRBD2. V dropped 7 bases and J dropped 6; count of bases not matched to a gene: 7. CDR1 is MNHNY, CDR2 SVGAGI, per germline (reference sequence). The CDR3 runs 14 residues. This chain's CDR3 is CASISSGSFNEQFF. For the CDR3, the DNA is TGTGCCAGCATCAGTAGCGGGAGTTTCAATGAGCAGTTCTTC.

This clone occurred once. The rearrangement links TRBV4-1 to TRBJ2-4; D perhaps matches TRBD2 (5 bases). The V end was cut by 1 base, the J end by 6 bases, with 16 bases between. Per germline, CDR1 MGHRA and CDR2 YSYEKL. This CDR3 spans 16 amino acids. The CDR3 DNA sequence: TGCGCCAGCAGCCAAGCGGTTTCGAGGGAGTCAAACATTCAGTACTTC. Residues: CASSQAVSRESNIQYF.

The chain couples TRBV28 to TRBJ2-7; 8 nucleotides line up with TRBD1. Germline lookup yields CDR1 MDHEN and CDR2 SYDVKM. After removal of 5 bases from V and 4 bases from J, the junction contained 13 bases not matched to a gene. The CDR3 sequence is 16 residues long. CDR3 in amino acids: CASSPFGTGDFYEQYF. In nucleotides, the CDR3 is TGTGCCAGCAGTCCGTTCGGGACAGGAGATTTTTACGAGCAGTACTTC.

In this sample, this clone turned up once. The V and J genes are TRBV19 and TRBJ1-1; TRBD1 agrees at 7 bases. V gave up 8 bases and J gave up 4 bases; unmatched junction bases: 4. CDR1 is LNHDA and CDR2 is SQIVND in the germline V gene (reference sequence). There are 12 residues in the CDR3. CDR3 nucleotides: TGTGCCAGTGGCGACAGGGTCACTGAAGCTTTCTTT. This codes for CASGDRVTEAFF.

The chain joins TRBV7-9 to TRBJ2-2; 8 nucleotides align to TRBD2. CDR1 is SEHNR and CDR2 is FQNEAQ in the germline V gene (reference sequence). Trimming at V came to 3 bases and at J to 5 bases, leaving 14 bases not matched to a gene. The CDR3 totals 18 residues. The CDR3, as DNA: TGTGCCAGCAGCTTCGGGCTAGCGGGCCCCCGAGGGACCGGGGAGCTGTTTTTT. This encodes CASSFGLAGPRGTGELFF.

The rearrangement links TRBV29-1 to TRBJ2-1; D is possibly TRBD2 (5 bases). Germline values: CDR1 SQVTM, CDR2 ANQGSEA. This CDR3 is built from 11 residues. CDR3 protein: CIGTSDDEQFF. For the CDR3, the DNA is TGCATCGGAACTAGTGACGATGAGCAGTTCTTC.

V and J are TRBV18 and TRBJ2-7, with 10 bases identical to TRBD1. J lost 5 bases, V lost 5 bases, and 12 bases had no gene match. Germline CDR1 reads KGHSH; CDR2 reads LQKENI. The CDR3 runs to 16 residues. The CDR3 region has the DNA TGTGCCAGCTCATCGTCACCGGGACAGGGGTCTGACGAGCAGTACTTC. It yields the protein CASSSSPGQGSDEQYF.

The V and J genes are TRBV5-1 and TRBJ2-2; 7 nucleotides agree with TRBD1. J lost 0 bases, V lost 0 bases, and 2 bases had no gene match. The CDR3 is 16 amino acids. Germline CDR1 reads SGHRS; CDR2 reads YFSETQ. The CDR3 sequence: CASSLVGGTNTGELFF. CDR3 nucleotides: TGCGCCAGCAGCTTGGTAGGGGGCACGAACACCGGGGAGCTGTTTTTT.

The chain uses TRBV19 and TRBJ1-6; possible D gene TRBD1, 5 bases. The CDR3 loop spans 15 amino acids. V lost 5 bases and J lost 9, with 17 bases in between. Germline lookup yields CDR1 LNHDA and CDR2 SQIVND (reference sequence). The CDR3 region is CASSLSGPSGSPLHF. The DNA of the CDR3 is TGTGCCAGTAGTTTATCAGGGCCGTCTGGTTCACCCCTCCACTTT.

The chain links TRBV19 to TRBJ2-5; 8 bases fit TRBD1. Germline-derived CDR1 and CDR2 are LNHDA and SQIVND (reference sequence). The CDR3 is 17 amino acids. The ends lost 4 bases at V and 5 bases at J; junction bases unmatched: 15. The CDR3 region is CASSKGSAAGGWETQYF. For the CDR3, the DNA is TGTGCCAGTAGTAAGGGTAGTGCGGCAGGGGGCTGGGAGACCCAGTACTTC. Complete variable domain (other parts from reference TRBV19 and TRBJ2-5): DGGITQSPKYLFRKEGQNVTLSCEQNLNHDAMYWYRQDPGQGLRLIYYSQIVNDFQKGDIAEGYSVSREKKESFPLTVTSAQKNPTAFYLCASSKGSAAGGWETQYFGPGTRLLVL.

The CDR3 nucleotides read TGTGCCAGCTCACGCTCGGCGGCCGGCTATGGCTACACCTTC. The encoded protein is CASSRSAAGYGYTF. The chain links TRBV18 to TRBJ1-2; D unresolved. Deletions cut 4 bases from V and 4 bases from J, with 13 bases between. The CDR3 runs to 14 residues. Looked up from germline, CDR1 is KGHSH and CDR2 is LQKENI.

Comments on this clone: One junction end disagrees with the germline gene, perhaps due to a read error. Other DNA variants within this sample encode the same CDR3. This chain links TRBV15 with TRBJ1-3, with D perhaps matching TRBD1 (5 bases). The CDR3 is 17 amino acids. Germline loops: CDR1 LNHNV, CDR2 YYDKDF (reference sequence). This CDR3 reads CATSRDQTRGVGNTIYF. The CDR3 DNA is TGTGCCACTAGCAGAGATCAAACCAGAGGGGTAGGGAACACCATATATTTT.

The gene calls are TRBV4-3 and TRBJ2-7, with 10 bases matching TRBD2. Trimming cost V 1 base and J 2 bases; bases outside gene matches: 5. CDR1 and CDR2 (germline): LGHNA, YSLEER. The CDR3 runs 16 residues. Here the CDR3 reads CASSQVAGGLAYEQYF. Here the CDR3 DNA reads TGCGCCAGCAGCCAAGTAGCGGGGGGCCTAGCCTACGAGCAGTACTTC.

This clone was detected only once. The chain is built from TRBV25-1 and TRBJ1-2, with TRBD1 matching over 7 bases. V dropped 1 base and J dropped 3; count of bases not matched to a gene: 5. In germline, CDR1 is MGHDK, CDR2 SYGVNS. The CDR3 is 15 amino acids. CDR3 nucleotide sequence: TGTGCCAGCAGTGAATCCCCAGGGGGAGACTATGGCTACACCTTC. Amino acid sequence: CASSESPGGDYGYTF.

CDR3 DNA: TGTGCCAGCAGCTCAAGCGGGGCCAACACTGAAGCTTTCTTT. Its protein product is CASSSSGANTEAFF. This chain uses TRBV7-2 with TRBJ1-1; D is possibly TRBD1 (5 bases). Germline values: CDR1 SGHTA, CDR2 FQGNSA. This CDR3 contains 14 residues. Trimming took 4 bases from V and 2 from J, leaving 11 bases between them. The full variable domain, with the rest looked up from reference TRBV7-2 and TRBJ1-1, is GAGVSQSPSNKVTEKGKDVELRCDPISGHTALYWYRQSLGQGLEFLIYFQGNSAPDKSGLPSDRFSAERTGGSVSTLTIQRTQQEDSAVYLCASSSSGANTEAFFGQGTRLTVV.

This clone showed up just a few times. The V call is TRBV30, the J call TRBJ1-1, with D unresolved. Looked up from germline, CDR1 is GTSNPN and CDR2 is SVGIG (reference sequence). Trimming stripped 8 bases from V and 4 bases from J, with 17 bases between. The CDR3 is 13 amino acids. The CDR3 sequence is CAGNSRRVTEAFF. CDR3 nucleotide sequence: TGTGCCGGAAACTCCAGAAGAGTCACTGAAGCTTTCTTT.

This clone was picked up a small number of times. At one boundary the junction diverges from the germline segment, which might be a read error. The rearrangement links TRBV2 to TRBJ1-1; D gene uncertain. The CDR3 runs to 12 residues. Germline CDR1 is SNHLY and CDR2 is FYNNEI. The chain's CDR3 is CASIEGGTEAFF. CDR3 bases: TGTGCCAGCATTGAAGGCGGCACTGAAGCTTTCTTT.

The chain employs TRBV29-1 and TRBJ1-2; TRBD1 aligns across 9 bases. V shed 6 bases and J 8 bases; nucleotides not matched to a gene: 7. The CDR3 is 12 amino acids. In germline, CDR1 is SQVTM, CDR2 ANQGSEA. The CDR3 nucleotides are TGCAGCGTGCAACAGGGGGCAGAGGGCTACACCTTC. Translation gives CSVQQGAEGYTF.

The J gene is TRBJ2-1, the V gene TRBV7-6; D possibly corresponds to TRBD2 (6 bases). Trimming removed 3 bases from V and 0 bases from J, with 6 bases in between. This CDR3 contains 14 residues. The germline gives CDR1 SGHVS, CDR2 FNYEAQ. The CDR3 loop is CASSLGGSYNEQFF. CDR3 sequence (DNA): TGTGCCAGCAGCTTGGGGGGCTCCTACAATGAGCAGTTCTTC. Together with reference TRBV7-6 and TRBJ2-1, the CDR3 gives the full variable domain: GAGVSQSPRYKVTKRGQDVALRCDPISGHVSLYWYRQALGQGPEFLTYFNYEAQQDKSGLPNDRFSAERPEGSISTLTIQRTEQRDSAMYRCASSLGGSYNEQFFGPGTRLTVL.

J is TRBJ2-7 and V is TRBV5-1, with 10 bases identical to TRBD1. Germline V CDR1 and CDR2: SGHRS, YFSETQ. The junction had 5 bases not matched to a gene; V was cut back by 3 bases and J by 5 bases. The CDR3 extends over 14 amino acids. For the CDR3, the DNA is TGCGCCAGCAGCTCGTCCGGGACAGGGGACGAGCAGTACTTC. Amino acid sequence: CASSSSGTGDEQYF. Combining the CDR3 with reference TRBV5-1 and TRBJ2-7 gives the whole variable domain KAGVTQTPRYLIKTRGQQVTLSCSPISGHRSVSWYQQTPGQGLQFLFEYFSETQRNKGNFPGRFSGRQFSNSRSEMNVSTLELGDSALYLCASSSSGTGDEQYFGPGTRLTVT.